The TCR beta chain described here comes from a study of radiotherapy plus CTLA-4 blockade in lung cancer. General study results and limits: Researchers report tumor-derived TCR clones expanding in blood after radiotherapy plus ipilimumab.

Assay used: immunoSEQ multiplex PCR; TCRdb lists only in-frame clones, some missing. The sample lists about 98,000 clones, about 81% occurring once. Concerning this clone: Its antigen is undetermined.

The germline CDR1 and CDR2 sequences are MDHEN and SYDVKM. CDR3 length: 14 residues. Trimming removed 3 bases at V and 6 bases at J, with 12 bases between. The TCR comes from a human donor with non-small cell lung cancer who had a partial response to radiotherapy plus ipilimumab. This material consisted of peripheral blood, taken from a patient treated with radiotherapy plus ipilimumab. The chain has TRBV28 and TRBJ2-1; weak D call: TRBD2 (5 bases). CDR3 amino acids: CASSFSVGVNEQFF. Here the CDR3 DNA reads TGTGCCAGCAGTTTTTCCGTGGGAGTCAATGAGCAGTTCTTC.